This TCR beta chain stems from a study of T cell repertoires in cytomegalovirus infection. Study-wide context: HLA-C-restricted CMV epitopes, recently identified, and well-studied HLA-B-restricted ones were used by the study.

TCRdb redid the calling of the reads with MiXCR, one entry per CDR3 protein. The sample has about 700,000 distinct CDR3 sequences, around 31% seen once. Of note for this clonotype: Its antigen is not known.

This TCR was recovered from a human donor in good health (CMV status not recorded). Some clones in this sample may be carry-over from other donors' samples. The sample consisted of cultured PBMCs, taken from culture after CMV antigen stimulation.

CDR3 in DNA: TGTGCCAGCAGTCAATTGTCTGGTCCGCTGGCGAACACTGAAGCTTTCTTT. Amino acids: CASSQLSGPLANTEAFF. The V call is TRBV27, the J call TRBJ1-1, with D hard to call. The CDR3 runs 17 residues. Germline-derived CDR1 and CDR2 are MNHEY and SMNVEV (reference sequence). The V and J ends lost 5 bases and 1 base respectively, with 20 bases between them.